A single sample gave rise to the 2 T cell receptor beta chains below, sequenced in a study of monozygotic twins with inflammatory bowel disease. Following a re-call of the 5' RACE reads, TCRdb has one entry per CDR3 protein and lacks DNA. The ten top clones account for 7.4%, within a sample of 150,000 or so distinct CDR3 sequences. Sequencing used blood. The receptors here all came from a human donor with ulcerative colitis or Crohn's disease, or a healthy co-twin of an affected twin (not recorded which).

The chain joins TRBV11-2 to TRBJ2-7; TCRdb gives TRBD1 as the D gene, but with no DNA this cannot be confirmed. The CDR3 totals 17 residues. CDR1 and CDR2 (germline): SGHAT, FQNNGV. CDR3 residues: CASSPRGTGYFTYEQYF. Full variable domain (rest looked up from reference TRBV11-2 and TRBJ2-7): EAGVAQSPRYKIIEKRQSVAFWCNPISGHATLYWYQQILGQGPKLLIQFQNNGVVDDSQLPKDRFSAERLKGVDSTLKIQPAKLEDSAVYLCASSPRGTGYFTYEQYFGPGTRLTVT.

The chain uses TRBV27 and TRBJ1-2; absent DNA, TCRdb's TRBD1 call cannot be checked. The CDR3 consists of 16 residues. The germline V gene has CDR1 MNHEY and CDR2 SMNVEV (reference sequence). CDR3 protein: CASSLFGQRNHYGYTF.